This T cell receptor beta chain was captured by sequencing in a study of cytomegalovirus exposure and HLA in healthy donors. General study points: Within an earlier analysis, most TCR beta V segments proved productive either about 90% or about 30% of the time. Rare TCR sequences dominated, though some public TCRs recurred in many donors. CMV serostatus stood as the only immune exposure information on hand.

The CDR3 totals 14 residues. CDR1 is MNHEY and CDR2 is SMNVEV in the germline V gene (reference sequence). V dropped 6 bases and J dropped 6 bases, with 16 bases sitting between them. 13 Jbeta primers and 60 Vbeta primers were used for the PCR. Method: immunoSEQ multiplex PCR; TCRdb's copy keeps in-frame clones and lacks some. Of 150,000 or so clones listed, approximately 82% were seen once; the top ten hold around 11%. Details on this clone: What it binds is unknown.

This receptor was obtained from a man aged 18 to 35 in good health and CMV-seropositive. V usage is TRBV27 and J usage is TRBJ2-3, with D possibly TRBD1 on 5 matching bases. The specimen was PBMCs. CDR3 loop: CASRGVGNPDTQYF. Here the CDR3 DNA reads TGTGCCAGCAGAGGGGTCGGTAATCCGGATACGCAGTATTTT.